This T cell receptor (beta chain) derives from a study of cytomegalovirus exposure and HLA in healthy donors (dated by TCRdb to about 2017). Background for the entire study: An earlier analysis of around 600 of the donors reported 276 Gb of sequence data and roughly 100 million unique TCR beta sequences from 150 million to 200 million T cells. Typing coverage differed by locus: A, B, C, DRB1 and DQB1 were typed in roughly 620-630 donors, DQA1 in about 560, DPA1 in nearly 610, and DPB1 in 400 to 480. On average, 235,054 unique TCR beta nucleotide sequences were sequenced per donor among roughly 430 genotyped donors of the cohort, with 15% to 20% of those sequences being non-productive. The genetic ancestry cluster associated with self-reported Caucasian donors included about four fifths of the roughly 400 genotyped donors. All discovery cohort repertoires had been generated using a single sequencing platform. In a later analysis, previously published TCR beta repertoires from 670 or so donors were re-analyzed and high-resolution HLA genotyping was added so that TCR occurrence patterns could be studied. HLA typing covered class I and class II loci at four-digit resolution. Genome-wide SNP genotypes for about 65% of the roughly 670 donors were used in a later genetic analysis, which treated that subset as a discovery cohort. A separate validation cohort of over 95 different subjects was used in addition to the roughly 670-subject first cohort. An early release covering some 640 HLA-typed donors comprised approximately 290 gigabases of sequencing data and 85 million or so unique TCR sequences. The study aimed to test whether cataloging public T cell receptors could reveal signatures of past pathogen exposure. To decide whether each TCR beta V gene segment behaved as functional or pseudogenic, an earlier analysis of approximately 590 of the donors relied on high-throughput TCR beta sequencing. About five DR-DQ haplotypes were treated as single units for association and clustering because of strong linkage in the cohort. To predict cytomegalovirus infection status, the study brought together high-throughput TCR immunosequencing, statistical association of individual TCRs with disease status, and machine learning. Rather than using new phenotypic data, the later analysis identified candidate immune exposures from TCR beta sequences and from how often those sequences occurred across donors. Donor age, sex, ethnicity and CMV serostatus were compiled together with the repertoire data. The study used immunosequencing to profile the T cell repertoires of hundreds of subjects and linked those repertoires to cytomegalovirus serostatus.

Remarks on this clone: The clone's antigen remains unknown. Base quality data are lacking; no much larger clone is found one base away.

The receptor library was made with the immunoSEQ multiplex PCR assay. For the multiplex PCR, a mixture combining 60 forward primers for TCR Vbeta segments and 13 reverse primers for TCR Jbeta segments was used. The CDR3 region of rearranged TCR beta genes was amplified from genomic DNA with a multiplex PCR assay. The amplified TCR beta libraries were sequenced on the Illumina HiSeq System as 87-base-pair reads. On the study's bioinformatics: A later analysis tallied 75 million to 95 million unique TCR beta chains across the approximately 670 repertoires, and about 12 million of those chains were shared by two or more donors. Raw reads were error-corrected and collapsed into unique sequences by a nearest-neighbor algorithm in which closely related sequences were merged to remove PCR and sequencing errors. CDR3 sequences were aligned to IMGT reference sequences to assign V, D and J gene segments. For a sequence to be retained, at least a six-nucleotide match to both a V gene segment and a J gene segment was required. A rearrangement counted as productive if the CDR3 had no stop codons and remained in frame with V and J, and every other rearrangement counted as non-productive. Following IMGT convention, CDR3 was defined as the stretch from the second conserved V-encoded cysteine up to the conserved J-encoded phenylalanine. In an earlier analysis of more than 550 of the donors, sequences lacking an unambiguous match to a single V gene segment were excluded. In an earlier analysis of roughly 600 of the donors, a V segment was called functional when productive rearrangements were above 56.7%, and segregating when the standard deviation between donors exceeded 5%. A statistical classification framework was built to diagnose cytomegalovirus status from the catalog of TCR beta chain sequences. In a later analysis, V and J genes were assigned by comparing TCR nucleotide sequences against IMGT/GENE-DB human TR gene sequences. A later analysis assigned CDR3 sequences and most-parsimonious VDJ recombination scenarios with the TCRdist pipeline. In a later analysis, every TCR beta chain was defined by the combination of its CDR3 amino acid sequence and its V-gene family, and reads without a unique V-gene family were dropped. To address suspected cross-contamination and a sequencing artifact, a later analysis removed roughly 640 highly shared, low-generation-probability nucleotide sequences. In a later analysis, a clonal expansion index was calculated for each public chain from normalized within-repertoire ranks of inferred template counts. In a later analysis, generation probabilities were computed with a VDJ recombination model fitted to out-of-frame rearrangements, and the resulting probabilities were checked against IGoR. Hypergeometric tests were used in a later analysis to score TCR-TCR, TCR-HLA and TCR-CMV co-occurrence, with a repertoire-size bias correction applied to the TCR pairs. In a later analysis, false discovery rates were estimated by permuting HLA or CMV assignments 20 times. In a later analysis, co-occurring TCRs were grouped using DBSCAN, with TCRdist sequence similarity added in when clustering inside HLA-allele-positive subsets. Repertoires with fewer than 30,000 or more than 120,000 public chains were left out of co-occurrence clustering, as were five repertoires with anomalous nucleotide sharing. As stored in TCRdb, this immuneACCESS dataset retains in-frame rearrangements with V and J assigned. A fraction of the clones does not appear; measured against another copy, unresolved V genes explain less than half of the discrepancy, and the remainder lacks a known reason. The D gene and trimming were derived from the DNA, and the V and J assignments and clone size from that table. The sample table records about 190,000 clones; around 67% of these occur just once. The biggest ten clones account for 3% to 3.5% of the sample.

Measured from the cysteine to the phenylalanine, the CDR3 is 12 residues long. The retained sequence is limited to the CDR3, 36 bases, with the frame set at the first base. V drops 7 bases and J drops 4 bases, leaving 11 bases in between. Looking up the germline V gene yields CDR1 MDHEN and CDR2 SYDVKM. The cohort comprised 550 to 700 healthy bone marrow donors. At the time of sampling, every cohort member was nominally healthy, though immune exposures that went unrecorded were likely present. The donor was CMV seropositive and was included in the group of 250 to 300 seropositive cohort members. Every donor gave a peripheral blood sample, and the peripheral blood mononuclear cells from that sample were used for TCR beta sequencing. Genomic DNA extraction from the blood cell samples was performed with the Qiagen DNeasy Blood Extraction Kit. What the research found in general, with its limitations: Broadly in line with IMGT annotations, most TCR beta V segments showed up in productive rearrangements about 87% or about 30% of the time in an earlier analysis of around 600 of the donors. Strong co-occurrence of HLA alleles, especially DR and DQ, made assigning TCR associations to individual alleles difficult. Specific HLA alleles were associated with roughly 17,000 TCR beta sequences at a false discovery rate of 0.05 in a later analysis. In a later genetic analysis, a missense DCLRE1C variant was associated with V-gene and J-gene trimming of TCR beta chains, and the association was replicated in an independent cohort. Because some donors lacked HLA typing at each locus, the association tests relied only on the typed subset. In the study, some 160 TCR beta chains were listed as associated with cytomegalovirus. Sequencing depth was assumed to be roughly uniform across donors in the presence/absence analyses, though that assumption may not hold. A cluster of highly shared sequence variants was judged likely to represent a technical artifact of the sequencing pipeline. In this cohort, only TCR beta chains were sequenced, and detectable features were limited by the absence of alpha or paired-chain data. While some public TCRs were present in many individuals, most TCR sequences turned up only very rarely across donors. The classifier was reported to diagnose cytomegalovirus status with high specificity and sensitivity in both the original cohort and the validation cohort. Because counts were too low, more than 15 rarely observed V segments, including chromosome 9 orphons, were excluded from the earlier analysis of fewer than 650 of the donors. A later analysis reported that several top co-occurrence clusters appeared linked to parvovirus B19, influenza, CMV and Epstein-Barr virus. According to a later analysis, most CMV-associated TCR beta chains appeared to be HLA-restricted, and the HLA associations seemed to be driven largely by CMV exposure. According to a later genetic analysis, donors in an Asian-associated ancestry cluster had fewer N-insertions in productive TCRs than the approximately 700-donor mean. Some IMGT-functional V segments, including TRBV6-2 and TRBV6-3, could not be told apart with the 87-base-pair reads, so those segments were excluded. A further reported finding was that TCR beta sequences accurately predicted the HLA-A and HLA-B alleles for most subjects in the first cohort. A later analysis found that TCR association rates varied across HLA loci, with DRB1 alleles showing the most associated TCRs and HLA-C alleles the fewest. In a later analysis, HLA-associated TCR beta chains were found to be more clonally expanded and to have lower generation probabilities than equally common non-associated chains. A few of the identified cytomegalovirus-associated TCR beta chains were confirmed in vitro to be specific for cytomegalovirus antigens. Linkage disequilibrium might explain the correlated functional status among segregating V segments, but an unknown experimental factor could not be ruled out. The authors suggested that the approach could potentially be extended to other disease states and immunological phenotypes. For the cohort, immune exposure information was limited to CMV serostatus.

The TCR originated in a woman between 25 and 40 years old in good health and CMV-seropositive. This chain is built from TRBV28 and TRBJ2-7; TRBD2 is a weak D gene call, 6 bases matching. The sequenced sample consisted of PBMCs. The sequence in DNA is TGTGCCAGCATCGGCGGGACTTACGAGCAGTACTTC. Its coded protein is CASIGGTYEQYF.